This TCR beta chain is from a study of OX40 agonist ivuxolimab in advanced cancers. Study-wide background: Six ivuxolimab dose levels, 0.01 to 10 mg/kg, were given intravenously every 2 weeks. Study results and limitations: Near-lowest levels of clonal expansion characterized partial responders at 0.1-3.0 mg/kg. At 0.1 to 3.0 mg/kg and by week 6, clonal expansion occurred in CD4+ and CD8+ blood T cells.

To note about this clone: Its specificity is not known.

Germline CDR1 reads SGHVS; CDR2 reads FNYEAQ. The CDR3 has 15 residues. Unmatched junction bases numbered 7, after V lost 4 bases and J lost 4 bases. Repertoires were generated with immunoSEQ multiplex PCR, while TCRdb's copy carries only in-frame clones and drops some. The sample has around 100,000 clones, approximately 91% seen once. Source: CD4+ or CD8+ T cells sorted from blood, taken in a trial of the OX40 agonist ivuxolimab. This receptor was obtained from an adult with an advanced solid tumor such as melanoma, head and neck, liver or kidney cancer. The chain has TRBV7-6 and TRBJ2-7, with TRBD2 identical over 10 bases. In nucleotides, the CDR3 is TGTGCCAGCAGCTCAACTAGCGGGGTAGTTTACGAGCAGTACTTC. Protein: CASSSTSGVVYEQYF. Looking up the rest from reference TRBV7-6 and TRBJ2-7 gives the full variable domain: GAGVSQSPRYKVTKRGQDVALRCDPISGHVSLYWYRQALGQGPEFLTYFNYEAQQDKSGLPNDRFSAERPEGSISTLTIQRTEQRDSAMYRCASSSTSGVVYEQYFGPGTRLTVT.